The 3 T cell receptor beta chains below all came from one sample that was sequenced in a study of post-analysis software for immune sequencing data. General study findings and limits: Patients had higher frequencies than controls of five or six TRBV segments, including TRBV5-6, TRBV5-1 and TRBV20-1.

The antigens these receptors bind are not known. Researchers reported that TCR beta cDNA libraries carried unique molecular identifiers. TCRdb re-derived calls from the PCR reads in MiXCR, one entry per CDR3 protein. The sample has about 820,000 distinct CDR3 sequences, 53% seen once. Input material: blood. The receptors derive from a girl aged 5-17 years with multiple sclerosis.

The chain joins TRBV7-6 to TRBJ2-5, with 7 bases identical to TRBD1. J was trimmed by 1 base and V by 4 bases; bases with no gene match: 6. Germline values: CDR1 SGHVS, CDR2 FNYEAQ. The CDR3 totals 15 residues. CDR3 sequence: CASSSPTGSQETQYF. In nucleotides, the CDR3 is TGTGCCAGCAGCTCCCCGACAGGGTCCCAAGAGACCCAGTACTTC.

The CDR3 coding sequence is TGCGCCAGCAGTTTATCTCGGGACAGCTCCTACGAGCAGTACTTC. Amino acid sequence: CASSLSRDSSYEQYF. The chain employs TRBV5-1 and TRBJ2-7, with TRBD1 matching over 7 bases. V gave up 5 bases and J gave up 0 bases; unmatched junction bases: 8. This CDR3 comprises 15 residues. Looked up from germline, CDR1 is SGHRS and CDR2 is YFSETQ.

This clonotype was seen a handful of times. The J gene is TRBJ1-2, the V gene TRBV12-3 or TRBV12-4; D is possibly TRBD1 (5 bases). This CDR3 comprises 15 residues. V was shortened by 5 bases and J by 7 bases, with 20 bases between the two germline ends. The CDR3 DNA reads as TGTGCCAGCAGTCCACCGGGACGGAAGTTGGGTGGCTACACCTTC. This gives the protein CASSPPGRKLGGYTF.